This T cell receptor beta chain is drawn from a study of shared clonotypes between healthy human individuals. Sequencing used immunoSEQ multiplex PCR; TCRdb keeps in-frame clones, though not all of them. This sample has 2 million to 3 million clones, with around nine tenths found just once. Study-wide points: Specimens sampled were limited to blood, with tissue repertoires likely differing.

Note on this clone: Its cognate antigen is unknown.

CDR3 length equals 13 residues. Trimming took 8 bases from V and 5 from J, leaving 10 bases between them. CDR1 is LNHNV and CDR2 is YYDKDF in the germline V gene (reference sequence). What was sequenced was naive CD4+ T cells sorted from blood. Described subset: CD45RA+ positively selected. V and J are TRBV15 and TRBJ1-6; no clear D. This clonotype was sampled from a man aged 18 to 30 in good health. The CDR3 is CATALLNNSPLHF. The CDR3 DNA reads TGTGCCACCGCCCTACTCAATAATTCACCCCTCCACTTT.